A single sample gave rise to the 20 T cell receptor beta chains below, sequenced in a study of cytomegalovirus exposure and HLA in healthy donors. It was with 60 Vbeta and 13 Jbeta primers that the PCR ran. Sequenced by immunoSEQ multiplex PCR; TCRdb stores in-frame clones only, minus some. Of 100,000 or so clones in the sample, 77% were seen once. Sequencing input: PBMCs. All receptors derive from a man between 35 and 55 years old in good health and CMV-seropositive.

The rearrangement joins TRBV5-4 to TRBJ1-6; 9 nucleotides match TRBD1. Looked up from germline, CDR1 is SGHNT and CDR2 is YYREEE (reference sequence). The CDR3 runs 15 residues. The V gene end was trimmed by 1 base and the J gene end by 9 bases; junction bases not matched to a gene: 5. CDR3 sequence (DNA): TGTGCCAGCAGCTTGAGGAGACAGGGGGGTTCACCCCTCCACTTT. Translation: CASSLRRQGGSPLHF.

The chain combines TRBV6-6 with TRBJ1-3; TRBD1 aligns across 7 bases. The V segment lost 2 bases and the J segment 4 bases; nucleotides outside the gene matches: 5. The CDR3 totals 15 residues. Germline V gene lookup returns CDR1 MNHNY and CDR2 SVGAGI (reference sequence). DNA for the CDR3: TGTGCCAGCAGTTACACCAGGGGACAGGGAAACACCATATATTTT. Protein sequence: CASSYTRGQGNTIYF.

This clone turned up a few times. The chain recombines TRBV7-6 with TRBJ2-5; TRBD1 agrees at 11 bases. In germline, CDR1 is SGHVS, CDR2 FNYEAQ. This CDR3 has 17 residues. The J segment lost 1 base and the V segment lost 5 bases, leaving 9 bases of the junction unmatched. CDR3 coding DNA: TGTGCCAGCAGCCCGATTCGGGACAGGGGGGTCCAAGAGACCCAGTACTTC. Its protein product is CASSPIRDRGVQETQYF.

J is TRBJ1-2 and V is TRBV19; 8 bases agree with TRBD1. CDR3 size: 14 residues. J gave up 4 bases and V 4 bases, and 5 bases lay outside the gene matches. Germline V lookup: CDR1 LNHDA, CDR2 SQIVND (reference sequence). The CDR3: CASSRGQGGYGYTF. CDR3 nucleotide sequence: TGTGCCAGTAGTAGAGGACAGGGCGGCTATGGCTACACCTTC.

Regarding this clone: One junction end disagrees with the germline gene, perhaps due to a read error. The rearrangement joins TRBV6-1 to TRBJ2-2; 9 bases match TRBD1. CDR3 length equals 16 residues. Germline lookup yields CDR1 MNHNS and CDR2 SASEGT. The chain's CDR3 is CASRDGTGPLGGELFF. CDR3 coding DNA: TGTGCCAGCCGTGACGGGACAGGGCCTCTAGGGGGGGAGCTGTTTTTT.

This clone has just a few counts. This chain uses TRBV6-1 with TRBJ1-2, with 7 nucleotides matching TRBD1. With V trimmed by 6 bases and J by 1 base, 5 bases remained unmatched. The CDR3 has 14 amino acids. Germline V gene sequence: CDR1 MNHNS, CDR2 SASEGT. CDR3 protein: CASRQGGSNYGYTF. The CDR3 nucleotides read TGTGCCAGCAGGCAGGGGGGTAGTAACTATGGCTACACCTTC.

This clone showed up just a few times. This chain uses TRBV7-9 with TRBJ1-2; D is possibly TRBD1 (5 bases). This CDR3 spans 13 amino acids. The germline V gene encodes CDR1 SEHNR and CDR2 FQNEAQ (reference sequence). The ends were cut back, 5 bases at V and 8 bases at J, with 15 bases in the middle. The CDR3 DNA follows: TGTGCCAGCAGCGTACCAGGGAGGTCGGGCTACACCTTC. Amino acids: CASSVPGRSGYTF. The full variable domain, with the rest looked up from reference TRBV7-9 and TRBJ1-2, is DTGVSQNPRHKITKRGQNVTFRCDPISEHNRLYWYRQTLGQGPEFLTYFQNEAQLEKSRLLSDRFSAERPKGSFSTLEIQRTEQGDSAMYLCASSVPGRSGYTFGSGTRLTVV.

The V and J genes are TRBV5-1 and TRBJ2-1, with D possibly matching TRBD1 (5 bases). V lost 1 base and J lost 4, with 15 bases in between. Looked up from germline, CDR1 is SGHRS and CDR2 is YFSETQ. The CDR3 loop spans 16 amino acids. The CDR3 is CASSLSLGPSYNEQFF. The CDR3 nucleotides are TGCGCCAGCAGCTTGTCGCTGGGGCCCTCTTACAATGAGCAGTTCTTC. Combining the CDR3 with reference TRBV5-1 and TRBJ2-1 gives the whole variable domain KAGVTQTPRYLIKTRGQQVTLSCSPISGHRSVSWYQQTPGQGLQFLFEYFSETQRNKGNFPGRFSGRQFSNSRSEMNVSTLELGDSALYLCASSLSLGPSYNEQFFGPGTRLTVL.

The chain recombines TRBV28 with TRBJ1-4, with 8 bases lining up with TRBD1. Germline loops: CDR1 MDHEN, CDR2 SYDVKM. The CDR3 spans 14 residues. The trim removed 3 bases at V and 8 bases at J, leaving 5 bases unmatched. Written as DNA, the CDR3 is TGTGCCAGCAGTTTGGCAGGGGACAGGGAAAAACTGTTTTTT. This gives the protein CASSLAGDREKLFF.

This clone was observed a handful of times. The chain uses TRBV6-7 and TRBJ1-2, with a possible D match to TRBD1 (6 bases). TRBV6-7 is recorded as an ORF, its role being uncertain. V lost 7 bases and J 0 bases, leaving 15 bases between the germline ends. CDR3 size: 15 residues. CDR3 DNA: TGTGCCAGCACTCTAATAAGGGGGTCTAACTATGGCTACACCTTC. As protein: CASTLIRGSNYGYTF.

This chain links TRBV6-6 with TRBJ2-1, with 7 bases lining up with TRBD1. The J segment lost 9 bases and the V segment lost 5 bases, leaving 10 bases of the junction unmatched. CDR1 and CDR2 (germline): MNHNY, SVGAGI (reference sequence). CDR3 length: 14 amino acids. The CDR3 sequence is CASSHATGSGEQFF. CDR3 DNA sequence: TGTGCCAGCAGTCATGCGACAGGGTCGGGTGAGCAGTTCTTC.

The chain employs TRBV6-5 and TRBJ2-1, with TRBD2 as a possible D gene (5 bases). The CDR3 loop spans 13 amino acids. V was pared by 6 bases and J by 2 bases, with 8 bases between. Germline V lookup: CDR1 MNHEY, CDR2 SVGAGI. The DNA of the CDR3 is TGTGCCAGCAGCGGGAAGGCCTACAATGAGCAGTTCTTC. It translates to CASSGKAYNEQFF.

This rearrangement joins TRBV28 to TRBJ1-5; 9 bases map to TRBD1. The CDR3 consists of 18 residues. V lost 5 bases to trimming and J lost 7 bases; unmatched junction nucleotides: 18. Germline lookup yields CDR1 MDHEN and CDR2 SYDVKM. The CDR3: CASSQPHRGQGVNQPQHF. The CDR3 DNA reads TGTGCCAGCAGTCAACCCCACAGGGGACAGGGAGTAAACCAGCCCCAGCATTTT. Drawing the rest from reference TRBV28 and TRBJ1-5, the complete variable domain is DVKVTQSSRYLVKRTGEKVFLECVQDMDHENMFWYRQDPGLGLRLIYFSYDVKMKEKGDIPEGYSVSREKKERFSLILESASTNQTSMYLCASSQPHRGQGVNQPQHFGDGTRLSIL.

This clone was seen only a few times. V gene TRBV5-1 combines with J gene TRBJ1-2, with D perhaps TRBD1 (5 bases). V shed 4 bases and J shed 4 bases, with 17 bases lying between them. From germline, CDR1 is SGHRS and CDR2 YFSETQ. The CDR3 loop spans 15 amino acids. The CDR3 here is CASSPGGARGYGYTF. The CDR3 DNA reads as TGCGCCAGCAGCCCCGGGGGAGCTCGGGGCTATGGCTACACCTTC.

This chain uses TRBV10-3 with TRBJ2-5; D gene unclear. Trimming stripped 4 bases from V and 1 base from J, with 19 bases between. This CDR3 spans 17 amino acids. Germline-derived CDR1 and CDR2 are ENHRY and SYGVKD. CDR3 DNA: TGTGCCATCAGTGGCTCTATCACTCTAGAGACCCAAGAGACCCAGTACTTC. Amino acid sequence: CAISGSITLETQETQYF.

This clone was detected only a few times. DNA of the CDR3: TGTGCCAGCAGCCCCGAGACAGGGGCCTACGAGCAGTACTTC. Translating it yields CASSPETGAYEQYF. This chain uses TRBV7-2 with TRBJ2-7; 8 bases line up with TRBD1. Germline V gene sequence: CDR1 SGHTA, CDR2 FQGNSA. V lost 5 bases and J lost 2; bases outside the gene matches: 5. CDR3 length: 14 amino acids. The full variable domain, its missing parts supplied by reference TRBV7-2 and TRBJ2-7, is GAGVSQSPSNKVTEKGKDVELRCDPISGHTALYWYRQSLGQGLEFLIYFQGNSAPDKSGLPSDRFSAERTGGSVSTLTIQRTQQEDSAVYLCASSPETGAYEQYFGPGTRLTVT.

The CDR3 coding sequence is TGTGCCAGCAGTGCTGGGCAGCCGTTCTACGAGCAGTACTTC. Protein: CASSAGQPFYEQYF. This rearrangement joins TRBV2 to TRBJ2-7; no reliable D call. Between the trimmed V and J ends, which lost 4 bases and 3 bases, there was a span of 13 bases. CDR3 length equals 14 residues. The germline CDR1 and CDR2 sequences are SNHLY and FYNNEI. The full variable domain, in which reference TRBV2 and TRBJ2-7 provide the parts outside the CDR3, is EPEVTQTPSHQVTQMGQEVILRCVPISNHLYFYWYRQILGQKVEFLVSFYNNEISEKSEIFDDQFSVERPDGSNFTLKIRSTKLEDSAMYFCASSAGQPFYEQYFGPGTRLTVT.

The V and J genes are TRBV29-1 and TRBJ2-3; TRBD2 agrees at 11 bases. Germline CDR1 and CDR2: SQVTM and ANQGSEA. This CDR3 contains 16 residues. J was trimmed by 0 bases and V by 2 bases; bases with no gene match: 4. CDR3 region: CSVESRLAGSTDTQYF. CDR3 coding DNA: TGCAGCGTTGAAAGCCGACTAGCGGGAAGCACAGATACGCAGTATTTT.

The chain combines TRBV7-9 with TRBJ2-7; 7 positions match TRBD2. J lost 3 bases, V lost 5 bases, and 7 bases had no gene match. Germline CDR1 reads SEHNR; CDR2 reads FQNEAQ (reference sequence). This CDR3 is built from 14 residues. The CDR3 spells CASSVPGTIYEQYF. In nucleotides, the CDR3 is TGTGCCAGCAGCGTACCCGGGACTATCTACGAGCAGTACTTC.

The DNA for the CDR3 is TGTGCCAGCAGCTTGGCGGGGGGCCGGGATCAGCCCCAGCATTTT. It specifies CASSLAGGRDQPQHF. The J gene is TRBJ1-5, the V gene TRBV5-4; D possibly corresponds to TRBD1 (6 bases). Trimming shortened V by 0 bases and J by 5 bases, and 12 bases separated the two germline ends. The CDR3 sequence is 15 residues long. The germline CDR1 and CDR2 sequences are SGHNT and YYREEE (reference sequence).